This T cell receptor (beta chain) was captured in a study of blood T cell repertoires in COVID-19. Study overall: Whether acute or convalescent, the COVID-19 samples came from the United States, Italy and Spain. Sources were T cells, B-cell-depleted T cells, or PBMCs; the material itself was cDNA or gDNA.

From germline, CDR1 is SNHLY and CDR2 FYNNEI. The V and J ends lost 5 bases and 5 bases respectively, with 18 bases between them. There are 15 residues in the CDR3. Per the original data handling: Reference gene primer amplification gave estimated nucleated cell counts. Some clones are missing from TCRdb's copy, which holds only in-frame ones; the method was immunoSEQ multiplex PCR. The V and J calls and clone size were taken over from that table, and D and trimming were inferred from the DNA. Of about 150,000 clones listed, roughly 80% are singletons. This TCR was sampled from a woman aged 60-70 years with acute or convalescent COVID-19. V is TRBV2 and J is TRBJ1-1, with D hard to call. The sequencing input was peripheral blood. The CDR3 DNA is TGTGCCAGCAGTCCACAAATACACCGAGGGACTGAAGCTTTCTTT. Translation gives CASSPQIHRGTEAFF.